One sample yielded the 9 T cell receptor beta chains listed below, sequenced in a study of T cell responses to AZD1222 COVID-19 vaccine. Clones were sequenced by immunoSEQ multiplex PCR, and TCRdb holds only the in-frame ones, with some missing. The sample shows 100,000 to 110,000 clones, roughly 91% of them seen only once. Sequenced material: peripheral blood, taken on day 0 of AZD1222 vaccination. Receptor source: an adult in good health.

This chain links TRBV7-9 with TRBJ2-3, with D hard to call. Trimming cost V 8 bases and J 0 bases, with 15 bases left between them. Germline CDR1 SEHNR, CDR2 FQNEAQ (reference sequence). This CDR3 has 15 residues. DNA of the CDR3: TGTGCCAGCCACGGATTGCAGGCGAGCACAGATACGCAGTATTTT. The encoded protein is CASHGLQASTDTQYF.

This chain uses TRBV5-1 with TRBJ1-2; D is ambiguous. V dropped 3 bases and J dropped 8 bases, with 17 bases sitting between them. Germline values: CDR1 SGHRS, CDR2 YFSETQ. This CDR3 is built from 14 residues. The CDR3 region is CASSSNGGDDGYTF. CDR3 in DNA: TGCGCCAGCAGCTCCAACGGAGGAGATGACGGCTACACCTTC.

The chain employs TRBV10-3 and TRBJ1-6; D possibly corresponds to TRBD1 (5 bases). The V and J ends lost 5 bases and 5 bases respectively, with 13 bases between them. The CDR3 is made up of 15 amino acids. Germline V gene sequence: CDR1 ENHRY, CDR2 SYGVKD. CDR3 sequence: CAISTERGDNSPLHF. The CDR3 nucleotides are TGTGCCATCAGTACAGAGAGGGGAGATAATTCACCCCTCCACTTT.

J is TRBJ1-5 and V is TRBV6-6; possibly TRBD1 for D (6 bases). V dropped 2 bases and J dropped 3 bases, with 11 bases sitting between them. CDR1 is MNHNY, CDR2 SVGAGI, per germline (reference sequence). This CDR3 is built from 15 residues. Here the CDR3 reads CASSYEQGSNQPQHF. The CDR3, as DNA: TGTGCCAGCAGTTACGAACAGGGATCCAATCAGCCCCAGCATTTT.

The CDR3 sequence: CASGRGGGSYGYTF. The CDR3 coding sequence is TGTGCCAGCGGGAGAGGGGGCGGGAGCTATGGCTACACCTTC. This rearrangement joins TRBV6-5 to TRBJ1-2; 7 nucleotides match TRBD1. Looked up from germline, CDR1 is MNHEY and CDR2 is SVGAGI. Germline trimming cut 8 bases from V and 4 bases from J; bases unmatched to any gene: 10. CDR3 length equals 14 residues.

This clone appeared a single time. V gene TRBV3-1 (or the pseudogene TRBV3-2) combines with J gene TRBJ1-1; weak D call: TRBD1 (6 bases). CDR3 length: 15 amino acids. Germline CDR1 LGHDT, CDR2 YNNKEL (reference sequence). Trimming removed 4 bases from V and 3 bases from J, with 15 bases in between. The CDR3 DNA sequence: TGTGCCAGCAGCCCTTCAGGGGAGTGGTACACTGAAGCTTTCTTT. This gives the protein CASSPSGEWYTEAFF.

The gene calls are TRBV3-1 (or the pseudogene TRBV3-2) and TRBJ1-5; tentative D call: TRBD1 (6 bases). From germline, CDR1 is LGHDT and CDR2 YNNKEL (reference sequence). This CDR3 is built from 17 residues. Deletions cut 0 bases from V and 0 bases from J, with 12 bases between. The CDR3 protein is CASSQDEGGTSNQPQHF. The CDR3 DNA reads TGTGCCAGCAGCCAAGATGAAGGGGGGACTAGCAATCAGCCCCAGCATTTT.

This clone was seen once. V is TRBV10-3 and J is TRBJ2-7, with 7 bases matching TRBD2. V was pared by 6 bases and J by 6 bases, with 11 bases of the junction left unmatched. Germline CDR1 reads ENHRY; CDR2 reads SYGVKD. This CDR3 comprises 14 residues. The CDR3 nucleotides are TGTGCCATCAGCTCCGGGACTACCTCTTTCGAGCAGTACTTC. Translation gives CAISSGTTSFEQYF.

The V and J genes are TRBV19 and TRBJ2-5; D uncertain. V was clipped by 9 bases and J by 0 bases, with 23 bases between them. The CDR3 consists of 17 residues. Germline CDR1 reads LNHDA; CDR2 reads SQIVND (reference sequence). The CDR3 bases are TGTGCCAGACCGGAATCCGATAGATTGAGGAACCAAGAGACCCAGTACTTC. As protein: CARPESDRLRNQETQYF.